These 21 T cell receptor beta chains were sequenced from one sample in a study of blood T cell repertoires in COVID-19 (dated by TCRdb to about 2020). Preparation of the library involved the immunoSEQ multiplex PCR assay. Entries here come from immuneACCESS through TCRdb and include only in-frame sequences with V and J called. Some clones fail to appear in such tables; in the studies checked, an unresolved V gene covers under half of the shortfall, and the cause of the remainder is unknown. In all, the sample holds about 200,000 clones, and about 85% of those were seen once. The ten largest account for over 15% of the sample. Sequenced material: PBMCs or T cells enriched from blood (not recorded which). The receptors were sampled from a man between 40 and 49 years old who had recovered from COVID-19.

V gene TRBV25-1 combines with J gene TRBJ1-6; possible D gene TRBD1, 5 bases. The CDR3 runs to 16 residues. CDR1 MGHDK and CDR2 SYGVNS come from the germline V gene. The V end lost 4 bases, the J end lost 7 bases, and 17 bases lay between the germline ends. CDR3 coding DNA: TGTGCCAGCAGTGCCACCGGGGGGACGAGGAATTCACCCCTCCACTTT. Its translation is CASSATGGTRNSPLHF.

The J gene is TRBJ1-1, the V gene TRBV27, with 7 bases aligning to TRBD1. With 2 bases clipped from V and 7 bases from J, the junction kept 13 bases outside the gene matches. The CDR3 spans 16 residues. Germline assignment: CDR1 MNHEY and CDR2 SMNVEV (reference sequence). The CDR3 coding sequence is TGTGCCAGCAGTTTACTGGGTTTGGAGGGACAGAGTGAAGCTTTCTTT. This codes for CASSLLGLEGQSEAFF.

The rearrangement uses TRBV7-2 and TRBJ2-7; maybe TRBD2 (5 bases). The CDR3 runs to 16 residues. Trimming pared 5 bases from V and 6 bases from J, leaving 23 bases between. Germline V gene data show CDR1 as SGHTA and CDR2 as FQGNSA. In DNA, the CDR3 is TGTGCCAGCAGCCAATTCCCTGGCGGGCTCGGTATCGAGCAGTACTTC. Protein: CASSQFPGGLGIEQYF.

This clone was counted between two and nine times. The chain links TRBV6-5 to TRBJ2-7; 8 bases are a match to TRBD2. The CDR3 consists of 15 residues. Looked up from germline, CDR1 is MNHEY and CDR2 is SVGAGI. V lost 4 bases and J lost 3; bases outside the gene matches: 8. CDR3 coding DNA: TGTGCCAGCAGTTTCAACCCCGGGGGGGGCTACGAGCAGTACTTC. Amino acids: CASSFNPGGGYEQYF.

This sequence joins TRBV21-1 and TRBJ2-1; TRBD1 is taken as the D call from the table, unchecked against the DNA. TRBV21-1 is described as a pseudogene. The CDR3 contains 18 residues. CDR3: CASRKGGTGSEVCNEQFF. The CDR3 DNA reads TGTGCCAGCAGAAAAGGGGGAACAGGGTCAGAAGTCTGCAATGAGCAGTTCTTC.

The V gene is TRBV19, the J gene TRBJ2-1, with 8 nucleotides matching TRBD2. This CDR3 spans 16 amino acids. V trimming: 6 bases; J trimming: 1 base; junction bases outside the gene matches: 8. The V gene's germline CDR1 is LNHDA and CDR2 SQIVND (reference sequence). The DNA for the CDR3 is TGTGCCAGTAGGCAGGTTGCGGGAGGTTCCTACAATGAGCAGTTCTTC. Residues: CASRQVAGGSYNEQFF. Variable domain in full (rest from reference TRBV19 and TRBJ2-1): DGGITQSPKYLFRKEGQNVTLSCEQNLNHDAMYWYRQDPGQGLRLIYYSQIVNDFQKGDIAEGYSVSREKKESFPLTVTSAQKNPTAFYLCASRQVAGGSYNEQFFGPGTRLTVL.

In this sample, this clone turned up a few times. This chain uses TRBV3-1 (or the pseudogene TRBV3-2) with TRBJ2-2; D is undetermined. Trimming cost V 5 bases and J 4 bases, with 14 bases left between them. The CDR3 is 15 amino acids. The germline gives CDR1 LGHDT, CDR2 YNNKEL (reference sequence). In DNA, the CDR3 is TGTGCCAGCAGCTCCTCTTTCGCGTCCACCGGGGAGCTGTTTTTT. Its translation is CASSSSFASTGELFF.

This sequence joins TRBV7-9 and TRBJ1-1; 11 nucleotides line up with TRBD1. J was trimmed by 3 bases and V by 5 bases; bases with no gene match: 2. This CDR3 region has 14 residues. Looked up from germline, CDR1 is SEHNR and CDR2 is FQNEAQ (reference sequence). The CDR3 coding sequence is TGTGCCAGCAGCGGGACAGGGGGTGACACTGAAGCTTTCTTT. Translating it yields CASSGTGGDTEAFF.

V and J are TRBV25-1 and TRBJ1-1; D unresolved. The CDR3 totals 12 residues. Germline loops: CDR1 MGHDK, CDR2 SYGVNS. With 8 bases removed from V and 1 base from J, the gap between germline ends came to 8 bases. The CDR3 DNA reads TGTGCCAGCGCCGAGGGGAACACTGAAGCTTTCTTT. Protein: CASAEGNTEAFF. The complete variable domain, with remaining parts taken from reference TRBV25-1 and TRBJ1-1, reads EADIYQTPRYLVIGTGKKITLECSQTMGHDKMYWYQQDPGMELHLIHYSYGVNSTEKGDLSSESTVSRIRTEHFPLTLESARPSHTSQYLCASAEGNTEAFFGQGTRLTVV.

This chain joins TRBV19 and TRBJ1-2; a weak D match, TRBD1 (5 bases). There are 15 residues in the CDR3. The germline CDR1 and CDR2 sequences are LNHDA and SQIVND (reference sequence). V was cut by 1 base and J by 4 bases, with 13 bases left in between. The DNA for the CDR3 is TGTGCCAGTAGTATAGCCGCCGACAGCGTCTATGGCTACACCTTC. Translated: CASSIAADSVYGYTF.

V gene TRBV24-1 combines with J gene TRBJ2-1; tentative D call: TRBD1 (5 bases). Trimming left V 5 bases short and J 7 bases short, with 11 bases between. The CDR3 runs 13 residues. Germline V lookup: CDR1 KGHDR, CDR2 SFDVKD. The CDR3: CATSVRKGNEQFF. The CDR3 nucleotides are TGTGCCACCAGTGTGAGGAAGGGGAATGAGCAGTTCTTC.

The chain has TRBV11-2 and TRBJ2-1, with 8 bases that match TRBD2. The V gene's germline CDR1 is SGHAT and CDR2 FQNNGV. V shed 0 bases, J shed 8 bases, and the junction held 3 bases outside the gene matches. The CDR3 totals 14 residues. Written as DNA, the CDR3 is TGTGCCAGCAGCTTAGAAAGGACTAGCTATGAGCAGTTCTTC. It codes for CASSLERTSYEQFF.

The rearrangement uses TRBV5-1 and TRBJ2-1; TRBD2 matches 15 bases. The length of the CDR3 is 16 residues. CDR1 is SGHRS, CDR2 YFSETQ, per germline. V gave up 3 bases and J gave up 5 bases; unmatched junction bases: 3. The DNA for the CDR3 is TGCGCCAGCAGCTCAGGACTAGCGGGAGGGAACAATGAGCAGTTCTTC. This translates into CASSSGLAGGNNEQFF. The complete variable domain, with remaining parts taken from reference TRBV5-1 and TRBJ2-1, reads KAGVTQTPRYLIKTRGQQVTLSCSPISGHRSVSWYQQTPGQGLQFLFEYFSETQRNKGNFPGRFSGRQFSNSRSEMNVSTLELGDSALYLCASSSGLAGGNNEQFFGPGTRLTVL.

This chain connects TRBV18 to TRBJ2-1; a possible D gene is TRBD1 (6 bases). The CDR3 totals 15 residues. From germline, CDR1 is KGHSH and CDR2 LQKENI. Deletions cut 3 bases from V and 0 bases from J, with 9 bases between. The CDR3 coding sequence is TGTGCCAGCTCACCTGACAGGAGCTCCTACAATGAGCAGTTCTTC. This encodes CASSPDRSSYNEQFF.

J is TRBJ2-5 and V is TRBV4-1; 10 nucleotides line up with TRBD1. After removal of 9 bases from V and 5 bases from J, the junction contained 12 bases not matched to a gene. The germline CDR1 and CDR2 sequences are MGHRA and YSYEKL. The length of the CDR3 is 15 residues. CDR3 region: CASLVRQGARETQYF. CDR3 nucleotide sequence: TGCGCCAGTTTGGTCAGACAGGGGGCACGGGAGACCCAGTACTTC.

V is TRBV5-4 and J is TRBJ1-2; D remains ambiguous. With 2 bases removed from V and 3 bases from J, the gap between germline ends came to 8 bases. Per the germline V gene, CDR1 is SGHNT and CDR2 is YYREEE (reference sequence). CDR3 size: 13 residues. The CDR3 loop is CASSLEQDYGYTF. As DNA, the CDR3 is TGTGCCAGCAGCTTAGAGCAGGACTATGGCTACACCTTC.

The chain employs TRBV19 and TRBJ2-4, with 7 bases matching TRBD2. With V trimmed by 1 base and J by 3 bases, 6 bases remained unmatched. Germline V gene sequence: CDR1 LNHDA, CDR2 SQIVND (reference sequence). The CDR3 extends over 16 amino acids. The CDR3 sequence: CASSIAGGSSKNIQYF. The CDR3 nucleotides read TGTGCCAGTAGTATAGCTGGCGGGAGTAGCAAAAACATTCAGTACTTC.

The rearrangement joins TRBV4-3 to TRBJ1-1; possibly TRBD1 for D (5 bases). The length of the CDR3 is 15 residues. Germline assignment: CDR1 LGHNA and CDR2 YSLEER. Trimming took off 3 bases at V and 3 bases at J, with 14 bases between the two ends. Here the CDR3 DNA reads TGCGCCAGCAGCCACCAGGGATTGGTCGACACTGAAGCTTTCTTT. Translation gives CASSHQGLVDTEAFF.

The gene calls are TRBV25-1 and TRBJ1-6, with D unresolved. The ends were cut back, 9 bases at V and 0 bases at J, with 3 bases in the middle. Germline loops: CDR1 MGHDK, CDR2 SYGVNS. The CDR3 contains 12 residues. The CDR3 bases are TGTGCCAGTCACTCCTATAATTCACCCCTCCACTTT. Protein product: CASHSYNSPLHF.

The CDR3, as DNA: TGTGCCAGCAGCGTTAGGGACAGGCTCCTCACCTTC. Translation gives CASSVRDRLLTF. The chain combines TRBV9 with TRBJ1-2; 8 nucleotides agree with TRBD1. J lost 13 bases, V lost 2 bases, and 7 bases had no gene match. CDR3 length: 12 residues. CDR1 and CDR2 from the germline V gene are SGDLS and YYNGEE.

V gene TRBV28 combines with J gene TRBJ2-2; 12 bases line up with TRBD2. The CDR3 is 16 amino acids. V lost 8 bases to trimming and J lost 0 bases; unmatched junction nucleotides: 4. The germline CDR1 and CDR2 sequences are MDHEN and SYDVKM. For the CDR3, the DNA is TGTGCCAGCCTAGCGGGGGGGGCCGCGAACACCGGGGAGCTGTTTTTT. Its translation: CASLAGGAANTGELFF.